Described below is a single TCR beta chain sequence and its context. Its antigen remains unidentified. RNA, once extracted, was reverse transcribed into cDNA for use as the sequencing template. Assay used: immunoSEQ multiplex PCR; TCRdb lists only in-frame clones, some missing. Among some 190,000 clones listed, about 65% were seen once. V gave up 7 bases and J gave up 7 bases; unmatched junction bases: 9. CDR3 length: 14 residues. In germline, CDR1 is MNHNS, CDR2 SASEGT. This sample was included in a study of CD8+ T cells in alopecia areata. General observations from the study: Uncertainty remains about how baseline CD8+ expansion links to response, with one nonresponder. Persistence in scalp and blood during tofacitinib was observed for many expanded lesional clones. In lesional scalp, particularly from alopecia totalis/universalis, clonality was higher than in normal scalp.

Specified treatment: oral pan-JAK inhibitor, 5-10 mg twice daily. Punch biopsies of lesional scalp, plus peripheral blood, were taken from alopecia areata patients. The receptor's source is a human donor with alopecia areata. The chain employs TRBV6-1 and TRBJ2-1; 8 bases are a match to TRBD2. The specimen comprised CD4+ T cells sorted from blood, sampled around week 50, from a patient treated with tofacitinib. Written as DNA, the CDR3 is TGTGCCAGCATTCCGGGGGGGCAAATGAATGAGCAGTTCTTC. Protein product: CASIPGGQMNEQFF.